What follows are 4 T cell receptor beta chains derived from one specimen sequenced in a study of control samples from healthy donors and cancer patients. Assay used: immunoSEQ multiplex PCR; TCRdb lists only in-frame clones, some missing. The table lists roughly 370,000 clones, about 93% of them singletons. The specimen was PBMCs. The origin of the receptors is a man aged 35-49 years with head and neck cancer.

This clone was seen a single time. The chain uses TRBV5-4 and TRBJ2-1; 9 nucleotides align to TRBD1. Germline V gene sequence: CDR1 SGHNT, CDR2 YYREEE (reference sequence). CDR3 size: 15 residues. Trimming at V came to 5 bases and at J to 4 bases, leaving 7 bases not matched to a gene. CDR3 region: CASSFRDRVYNEQFF. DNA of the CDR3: TGTGCCAGCAGTTTCCGGGACAGGGTATACAATGAGCAGTTCTTC. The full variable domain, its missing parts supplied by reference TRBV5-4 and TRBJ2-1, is ETGVTQSPTHLIKTRGQQVTLRCSSQSGHNTVSWYQQALGQGPQFIFQYYREEENGRGNFPPRFSGLQFPNYSSELNVNALELDDSALYLCASSFRDRVYNEQFFGPGTRLTVL.

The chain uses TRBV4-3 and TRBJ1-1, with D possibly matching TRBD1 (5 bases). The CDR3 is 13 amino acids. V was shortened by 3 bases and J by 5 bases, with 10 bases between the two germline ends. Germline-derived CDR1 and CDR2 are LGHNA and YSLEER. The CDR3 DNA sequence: TGCGCCAGCAGCCAGGGGCCGGGGACTGAAGCTTTCTTT. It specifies CASSQGPGTEAFF.

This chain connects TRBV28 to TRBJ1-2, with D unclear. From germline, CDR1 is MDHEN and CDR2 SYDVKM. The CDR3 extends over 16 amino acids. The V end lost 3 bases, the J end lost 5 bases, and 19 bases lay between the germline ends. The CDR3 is CASSFVAGKHLYGYTF. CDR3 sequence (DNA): TGTGCCAGCAGTTTTGTAGCTGGGAAACACCTGTATGGCTACACCTTC.

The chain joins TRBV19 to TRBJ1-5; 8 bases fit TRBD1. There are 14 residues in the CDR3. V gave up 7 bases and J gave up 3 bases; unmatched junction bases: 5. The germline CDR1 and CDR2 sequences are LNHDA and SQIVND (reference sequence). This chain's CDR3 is CASTQGANNQPQHF. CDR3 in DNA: TGTGCCAGTACCCAGGGGGCGAACAATCAGCCCCAGCATTTT.